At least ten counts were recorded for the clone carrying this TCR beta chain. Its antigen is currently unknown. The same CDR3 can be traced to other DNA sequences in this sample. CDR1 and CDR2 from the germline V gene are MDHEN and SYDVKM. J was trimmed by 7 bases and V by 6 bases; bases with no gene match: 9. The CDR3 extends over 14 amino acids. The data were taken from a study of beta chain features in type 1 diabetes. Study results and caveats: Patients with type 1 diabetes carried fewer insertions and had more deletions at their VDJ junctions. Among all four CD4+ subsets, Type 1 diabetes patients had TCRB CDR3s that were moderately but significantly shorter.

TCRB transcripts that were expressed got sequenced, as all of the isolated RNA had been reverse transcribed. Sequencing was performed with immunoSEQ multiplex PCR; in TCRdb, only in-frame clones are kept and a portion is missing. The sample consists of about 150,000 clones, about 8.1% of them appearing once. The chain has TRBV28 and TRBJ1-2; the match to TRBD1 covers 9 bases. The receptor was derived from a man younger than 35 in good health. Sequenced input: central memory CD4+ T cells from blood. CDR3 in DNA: TGTGCCAGCAGGCCTGGACAGGGGAGGTCTGGCTACACCTTC. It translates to CASRPGQGRSGYTF.